This is a list of T cell receptor beta chains from one sample in a study. MiXCR, run by TCRdb on the 5' RACE reads, gives a single entry per CDR3 protein. Here the sample spans about 42,000 distinct CDR3 sequences, 30% being singletons. The sample taken for sequencing was tumor-infiltrating memory CD4+ T cells sorted from the breast tumor. The receptor source for this set is a female donor with breast cancer. Both conserved end residues are part of each CDR3. The D gene is left open where the match is weak. Size is omitted from some rows. Given values are once, few, many or a class for expanded clones.

>TRBD1|15|few|TRBJ1-3|TRBV9
CASSYQGADGNTIYF
TGTGCCAGCAGCTACCAGGGGGCGGATGGAAACACCATATATTTT
>-|12|once|TRBJ1-1|TRBV6-5
CASSPQGREAFF
TGTGCCAGCAGCCCACAGGGCCGTGAAGCTTTCTTT
>-|13|few|TRBJ2-7|TRBV6-2/TRBV6-3
CASIGAGSYEQYF
TGTGCCAGCATAGGCGCAGGGAGCTACGAGCAGTACTTC
>TRBD1|15|-|TRBJ2-6|TRBV9
CASSAQGAGANVLTF
TGTGCCAGCAGCGCCCAGGGGGCTGGGGCCAACGTCCTGACTTTC
>-|14|few|TRBJ2-6|TRBV20-1
CSARAGAGANVLTF
TGCAGTGCTAGAGCAGGGGCTGGGGCCAACGTCCTGACTTTC
>TRBD2|15|many|TRBJ2-3|TRBV7-3
CASSLSGGSTDTQYF
TGTGCCAGCAGCCTTAGCGGGGGGTCCACAGATACGCAGTATTTT
>TRBD2|20|-|TRBJ2-5|TRBV11-2
CASSLAGASGRALHQETQYF
TGTGCCAGCAGCTTAGCGGGGGCTAGCGGGAGGGCCCTTCACCAAGAGACCCAGTACTTC
>TRBD2|14|-|TRBJ2-7|TRBV20-1
CSAPLLAGGGEQYF
TGCAGTGCTCCTTTACTAGCGGGAGGCGGCGAGCAGTACTTC
>TRBD2|16|many|TRBJ2-7|TRBV4-3
CASSQGVAGARYEQYF
TGCGCCAGCAGCCAAGGCGTAGCGGGAGCTCGCTACGAGCAGTACTTC
>-|15|-|TRBJ2-1|TRBV12-3/TRBV12-4
CASGTPDGSVNEQFF
TGTGCCAGCGGCACACCGGACGGTAGTGTCAATGAGCAGTTCTTC
>-|14|-|TRBJ2-7|TRBV20-1
CSARDHALTYEQYF
TGCAGTGCTAGAGATCATGCACTCACCTACGAGCAGTACTTC
>TRBD2|16|many|TRBJ2-1|TRBV4-1
CASSQAGTSGNNEQFF
TGCGCCAGCAGCCAAGCCGGGACTAGCGGGAACAATGAGCAGTTCTTC
>-|14|once|TRBJ2-1|TRBV20-1
CSAGKGGTYNEQFF
TGCAGTGCTGGGAAAGGGGGAACCTACAATGAGCAGTTCTTC
>-|14|medium-sized|TRBJ2-3|TRBV24-1
CATSDLQGTDTQYF
TGTGCCACCAGTGATTTGCAAGGGACAGATACGCAGTATTTT
>TRBD1|16|many|TRBJ1-6|TRBV20-1
CSARGGTGGRNSPLHF
TGCAGTGCTAGAGGTGGGACAGGGGGCCGAAATTCACCCCTCCACTTT
>-|16|few|TRBJ1-5|TRBV4-1
CASSQGSANSNQPQHF
TGCGCCAGCAGCCAAGGTTCAGCAAATAGCAATCAGCCCCAGCATTTT
>-|16|many|TRBJ1-3|TRBV4-2
CASSQDGNGLDNTIYF
TGTGCCAGCAGCCAAGATGGGAACGGCCTCGATAACACCATATATTTT
>-|10|few|TRBJ1-2|TRBV28
CVGGRYRYTF
TGTGTCGGTGGCCGGTATCGCTACACCTTC
>TRBD2|15|few|TRBJ2-1|TRBV5-1
CASSSGTSGIQEQFF
TGCGCCAGCAGCTCCGGGACTAGCGGCATCCAGGAGCAGTTCTTC
>TRBD1|15|medium-sized|TRBJ1-2|TRBV20-1
CSAREQGAKVRGYTF
TGCAGTGCTAGAGAACAGGGGGCTAAGGTTCGTGGCTACACCTTC
>-|15|few|TRBJ2-7|TRBV6-5
CASRPDFWQSYEQYF
TGTGCCAGCAGGCCCGATTTTTGGCAGTCCTACGAGCAGTACTTC
>-|15|-|TRBJ1-5|TRBV27
CASSLSPAGNQPQHF
TGTGCCAGCAGTTTATCGCCGGCGGGCAATCAGCCCCAGCATTTT